This T cell receptor beta chain was retrieved from a study of blood T cells in healthy people across ages. With a J-beta primer mix and a sample-barcoded 5' primer, a second PCR ran about 6 to 11 cycles. TCRdb recomputed calls from the 5' RACE reads with MiXCR, one row per CDR3 protein. There are fewer than 2,000,000 distinct CDR3 sequences in the sample; 30% to 35% occur only once, and around 11% lies in the top ten. This CDR3 is built from 12 residues. V gave up 8 bases and J gave up 0 bases, with 10 bases separating them. Germline CDR1 reads SQVTM; CDR2 reads ANQGSEA. Sequenced input: blood. V and J are TRBV29-1 and TRBJ1-1; D not resolved. This TCR derives from a woman in her twenties or thirties in good health. The CDR3 DNA reads as TGCAGCTCCTCCGACTTGAACACTGAAGCTTTCTTT. This codes for CSSSDLNTEAFF.